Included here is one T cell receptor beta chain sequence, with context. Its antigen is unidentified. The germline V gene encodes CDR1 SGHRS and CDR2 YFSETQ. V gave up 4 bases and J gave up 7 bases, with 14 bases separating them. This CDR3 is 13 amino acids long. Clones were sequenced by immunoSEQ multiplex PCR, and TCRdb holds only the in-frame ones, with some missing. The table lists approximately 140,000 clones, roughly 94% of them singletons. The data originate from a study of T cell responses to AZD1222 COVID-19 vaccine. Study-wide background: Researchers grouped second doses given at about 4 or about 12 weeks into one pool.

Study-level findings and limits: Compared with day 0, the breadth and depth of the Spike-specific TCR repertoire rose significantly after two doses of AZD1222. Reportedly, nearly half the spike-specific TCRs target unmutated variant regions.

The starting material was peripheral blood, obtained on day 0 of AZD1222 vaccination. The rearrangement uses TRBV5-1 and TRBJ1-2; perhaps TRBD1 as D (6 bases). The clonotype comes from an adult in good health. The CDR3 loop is CASSSWTRGGYTF. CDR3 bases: TGCGCCAGCAGCAGTTGGACCAGGGGTGGCTACACCTTC.